Presented here are 8 T cell receptor beta chains from one specimen sequenced in a study of cytotoxic CD8 clonotypes in ibrutinib-treated CLL. TCRdb's copy holds only in-frame clones and misses some; the assay was immunoSEQ multiplex PCR. Among around 140,000 clones listed, approximately 75% were seen once. Sample: PBMCs, taken after 12 months of ibrutinib treatment. Receptor source: a human donor with chronic lymphocytic leukemia.

In the case of this clone: The same CDR3 is also encoded by other DNA sequences in this sample. The J gene is TRBJ2-1, the V gene TRBV9; no definite D call. V dropped 0 bases and J dropped 10 bases, with 5 bases sitting between them. The germline CDR1 and CDR2 sequences are SGDLS and YYNGEE. This CDR3 region has 11 residues. The CDR3 DNA sequence: TGTGCCAGCAGCGTAGGTTTGGAGCAGTTCTTC. The encoded protein is CASSVGLEQFF.

The genes are TRBV27 and TRBJ2-7; tentatively, D is TRBD2 (6 bases). V was trimmed by 4 bases and J by 7 bases, leaving 26 bases between them. The CDR3 sequence is 17 residues long. Per the germline V gene, CDR1 is MNHEY and CDR2 is SMNVEV (reference sequence). Here the CDR3 DNA reads TGTGCCAGCAGTTCCTCCCCCGGCGGGACCCTGATGGGGGAGCAGTACTTC. Its translation: CASSSSPGGTLMGEQYF.

This chain uses TRBV7-3 with TRBJ1-5; D might be TRBD1 (6 bases). The CDR3 contains 13 residues. The V end was cut by 5 bases, the J end by 7 bases, with 12 bases between. Germline-derived CDR1 and CDR2 are SGHTA and FQGTGA. The CDR3 DNA is TGTGCCAGCAGCCCCCAGGGGATGCAGCCCCAGCATTTT. It is translated as CASSPQGMQPQHF.

The genes are TRBV30 and TRBJ2-7; D not resolved. This CDR3 is 14 amino acids long. V was shortened by 3 bases and J by 2 bases, with 14 bases between the two germline ends. Germline-derived CDR1 and CDR2 are GTSNPN and SVGIG (reference sequence). The CDR3 DNA sequence: TGTGCCTGGAGCCCCCGGCCAAGTACCTACGAGCAGTACTTC. Protein: CAWSPRPSTYEQYF.

Here the CDR3 reads CASSLSGGPMPYEQYF. Written as DNA, the CDR3 is TGTGCCAGCAGCCTGTCCGGTGGCCCCATGCCCTACGAGCAGTACTTC. The rearrangement uses TRBV7-2 and TRBJ2-7; D unclear. The CDR3 runs 16 residues. Trimming stripped 5 bases from V and 2 bases from J, with 19 bases between. CDR1 and CDR2 from the germline V gene are SGHTA and FQGNSA.

This chain joins TRBV28 and TRBJ2-7; tentatively, D is TRBD2 (5 bases). The germline V and J ends were trimmed by 2 bases and 8 bases, with 10 bases remaining between them. The CDR3 has 12 amino acids. Germline V gene data show CDR1 as MDHEN and CDR2 as SYDVKM. CDR3 amino acids: CASSLRGSQQYF. The CDR3 bases are TGTGCCAGCAGTTTACGGGGATCCCAGCAGTACTTC.

The chain carries TRBV18 and TRBJ2-2, with a tentative D call TRBD2 (6 bases). V dropped 2 bases and J dropped 3 bases, with 13 bases sitting between them. Germline V lookup: CDR1 KGHSH, CDR2 LQKENI. CDR3 size: 16 residues. The CDR3 is CASSPGGGAYTGELFF. The CDR3 DNA follows: TGTGCCAGCTCACCAGGCGGCGGGGCGTACACCGGGGAGCTGTTTTTT.

The chain has TRBV15 and TRBJ2-1; D not resolved. The CDR3 covers 13 residues. V lost 2 bases and J lost 4, with 6 bases in between. Germline CDR1 LNHNV, CDR2 YYDKDF (reference sequence). Here the CDR3 reads CATSRPGYNEQFF. Written as DNA, the CDR3 is TGTGCCACCAGCAGACCCGGTTACAATGAGCAGTTCTTC.